The text below deals with one T cell receptor (beta chain). Profiling relied on immunoSEQ multiplex PCR, and the TCRdb table lists in-frame clones only, not all of them. The sample has some 44,000 clones, 65% to 85% seen once. This sample was included in a study of OX40 agonist ivuxolimab in advanced cancers. The overall study: Three patients showed partial responses: one hepatocellular carcinoma and two cutaneous melanoma cases.

Trimming took off 5 bases at V and 2 bases at J, with 12 bases between the two ends. This CDR3 spans 14 amino acids. Germline V gives CDR1 SEHNR, CDR2 FQNEAQ (reference sequence). The sequenced sample was CD4+ or CD8+ T cells sorted from blood, obtained in a trial of the OX40 agonist ivuxolimab. This receptor was obtained from an adult with an advanced solid tumor such as melanoma, head and neck, liver or kidney cancer. The rearrangement joins TRBV7-9 to TRBJ2-5, with a weak D call TRBD1 (6 bases). CDR3 amino acids: CASSDRTVQETQYF. In DNA, the CDR3 is TGTGCCAGCAGCGATAGGACAGTTCAAGAGACCCAGTACTTC.